These T cell receptor beta chains were read from a single sample in a study of cytomegalovirus exposure and HLA in healthy donors. Clones were read by immunoSEQ multiplex PCR, and TCRdb kept only the in-frame ones, dropping some. The sample shows some 65,000 clones, roughly 75% of them seen only once. Sequenced material: PBMCs. These receptors all come from a middle-aged woman in good health and CMV-seropositive. Each CDR3 is given with its conserved first and last residue. The D gene is left open where the match is weak. A clone size is listed for some rows: how often the clone was seen (once, few, many), or a class if it is expanded.

J,V,length,D,size,DNA,CDR3
TRBJ1-2,TRBV5-1,14,.,.,TGCGCCAGCAGCTTGGCAGAACCAATCTATGGCTACACCTTC,CASSLAEPIYGYTF
TRBJ1-1,TRBV30,13,.,.,TGTGCCTGGAGTGTAGGCAGGGGCACTGAAGCTTTCTTT,CAWSVGRGTEAFF
TRBJ1-6,TRBV30,14,.,.,TGTGCCTGGAGTGGGAGGGATCTCAGATCACCCCTCCACTTT,CAWSGRDLRSPLHF
TRBJ1-6,TRBV30,14,.,.,TGTGCCTGGAGAGGGGCCTTCTATAATTCACCCCTCCACTTT,CAWRGAFYNSPLHF
TRBJ2-2,TRBV29-1,16,TRBD1,.,TGCAGCGTTACTAGAACAGGGGGTATCAACACCGGGGAGCTGTTTTTT,CSVTRTGGINTGELFF
TRBJ2-1,TRBV9,16,TRBD2,once,TGTGCCAGCAGCGTAGCTAGCGGGGGGGCGGGGAATGAGCAGTTCTTC,CASSVASGGAGNEQFF
TRBJ2-3,TRBV9,16,TRBD2,.,TGTGCCAGCAGCAAGGGGACTAGCGGGCGATGGGATACGCAGTATTTT,CASSKGTSGRWDTQYF
TRBJ1-2,TRBV18,12,.,.,TGTGCCAGCTCCACAGGGAACTATGGCTACACCTTC,CASSTGNYGYTF
TRBJ1-2,TRBV27,14,.,.,TGTGCCAGCAGCGATGGGGGGGGAATGGGTGGCTACACCTTC,CASSDGGGMGGYTF
TRBJ1-6,TRBV5-4,16,.,.,TGTGCCAGCAGCTTGCGCGCAGGGATGGACAATTCACCCCTCCACTTT,CASSLRAGMDNSPLHF
TRBJ2-3,TRBV6-5,15,TRBD1,.,TGTGCCAGCAGGAGGGGGCGCGCCAACACAGATACGCAGTATTTT,CASRRGRANTDTQYF
TRBJ1-6,TRBV2,13,.,.,TGTGCCAGCAGTCCGACAGATAATTCACCCCTCCACTTT,CASSPTDNSPLHF
TRBJ2-3,TRBV10-3,17,TRBD2,few,TGTGCCATCAGTGAGTCCCGGGACGGGCGGGAGACAGATACGCAGTATTTT,CAISESRDGRETDTQYF
TRBJ2-7,TRBV6-5,13,.,.,TGTGCCAGCATTGGCCACAGGAGTGGCGAGCAGTACTTC,CASIGHRSGEQYF
TRBJ1-1,TRBV7-7,15,TRBD1,.,TGTGCCAGCAGCTTATACCAGGGGGTGAACACTGAAGCTTTCTTT,CASSLYQGVNTEAFF
TRBJ2-2,TRBV11-3,12,.,once,TGTGCCAGCAGCTTCTCCACCGGGGAGCTGTTTTTT,CASSFSTGELFF
TRBJ1-1,TRBV30,14,TRBD1,.,TGTGCCTGGAGTGGGGACAGGGGGAACACTGAAGCTTTCTTT,CAWSGDRGNTEAFF
TRBJ1-2,TRBV6-5,13,TRBD1,.,TGTGCCAGCAGTTTGCAGGGGGCGCAAGGCTACACCTTC,CASSLQGAQGYTF
TRBJ1-1,TRBV18,12,.,.,TGTGCCAGCTCCCTCGAGATCACTGAAGCTTTCTTT,CASSLEITEAFF
TRBJ1-5,TRBV6-6,13,.,.,TGTGCCAGCACTCAGGGTAGCAATCAGCCCCAGCATTTT,CASTQGSNQPQHF
TRBJ1-3,TRBV9,15,.,once,TGTGCCAGCAGCGTATCTGATAGCTCTGGAAACACCATATATTTT,CASSVSDSSGNTIYF
TRBJ1-5,TRBV27,17,TRBD1,.,TGTGCCAGCAGCCTACAGGGGAGAGGGGACGGCAATCAGCCCCAGCATTTT,CASSLQGRGDGNQPQHF